The source of this T cell receptor (beta chain) is a study of CD8+CD57+ T cells in acquired aplastic anemia. At the level of the study: Roughly 3 ug was the average amount of DNA from sorted CD4+ and CD8+ cells.

Study results and limitations: Overlapping CD8+ CDR3 repertoires of patients and controls contained about 27 shared sequences.

Genomic DNA, serving as template, underwent TCR beta VDJ and CDR3 profiling. TCRdb re-called the reads through MiXCR, storing one row per CDR3 protein. The sample shows 250,000 to 350,000 distinct CDR3 sequences, roughly 50% of them seen only once. This clonotype appeared a single time. Its antigen is undetermined. A read error may produce the germline difference seen at one junction end. The CDR3 is made up of 15 amino acids. V usage is TRBV12-3 or TRBV12-4 and J usage is TRBJ2-1; D may match TRBD1 or TRBD2 (6 bases each). This TCR was sampled from a human donor with severe aplastic anemia or a healthy control (not recorded which). The sequenced sample consisted of sorted CD4+, CD8+, or CD8+CD57+ T cells (not recorded which) from PBMCs. The CDR3 here is CASSVRRGEYKEQFF. Here the CDR3 DNA reads TGTGCCAGCAGCGTCAGGAGGGGGGAATACAAAGAGCAGTTCTTC.